This entry concerns a single TCR beta chain. The antigen is undetermined. The CDR3 totals 16 residues. From germline, CDR1 is SNHLY and CDR2 FYNNEI. Trimming at V came to 4 bases and at J to 0 bases, leaving 6 bases not matched to a gene. The sample is drawn from a study of T cell repertoires in cytomegalovirus infection. Study-wide context: Indications came from public TCR beta signatures; they pointed to CMV infection and to a matching HLA type.

TCRdb independently ran MiXCR on the reads; one entry per CDR3 protein. Of some 450,000 distinct CDR3 sequences detected, approximately 32% appear once; the ten largest clones hold about 13%. Study conclusions and caveats: The study found HLA-C-restricted CMV-specific TCR beta clonotypes dominating the ex vivo response. Cumulative frequency (of public TCR beta family members) identified carriers of CMV plus the relevant HLA.

The sequenced sample consisted of PBMCs. This sequence joins TRBV2 and TRBJ2-3; 8 bases align to TRBD2. This receptor was taken from a human donor in good health (CMV status not recorded). Some clones in this sample may be carry-over from other donors' samples. CDR3 nucleotides: TGTGCCAGCAGTGGGTTAGCGGGACCTAGCACAGATACGCAGTATTTT. It translates to CASSGLAGPSTDTQYF.